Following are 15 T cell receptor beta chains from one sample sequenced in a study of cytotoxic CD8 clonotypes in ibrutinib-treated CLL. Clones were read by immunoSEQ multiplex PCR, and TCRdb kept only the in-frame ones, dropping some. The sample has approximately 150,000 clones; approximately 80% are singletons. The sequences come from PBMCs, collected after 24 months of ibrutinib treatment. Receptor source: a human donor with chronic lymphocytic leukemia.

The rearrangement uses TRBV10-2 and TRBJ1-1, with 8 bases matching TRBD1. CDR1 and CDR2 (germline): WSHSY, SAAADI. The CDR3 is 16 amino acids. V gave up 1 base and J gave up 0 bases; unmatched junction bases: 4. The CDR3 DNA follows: TGCGCCAGCAGTGAGTACAGGGGGGGATTGAACACTGAAGCTTTCTTT. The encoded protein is CASSEYRGGLNTEAFF.

CDR3 sequence (DNA): TGTGCCAGCAGCTTGACGGAATACTCCTACAATGAGCAGTTCTTC. This codes for CASSLTEYSYNEQFF. The J gene is TRBJ2-1, the V gene TRBV5-6; D unclear. This CDR3 has 15 amino acids. CDR1 is SGHDT and CDR2 is YYEEEE in the germline V gene. V lost 1 base, J lost 0 bases, and 8 bases lay in between.

The DNA of the CDR3 is TGTGCCAGCAGCATCGGGGACACCTCCTACGAGCAGTACTTC. Encoded protein: CASSIGDTSYEQYF. The rearrangement uses TRBV9 and TRBJ2-7, with D possibly matching TRBD1 (6 bases). This CDR3 has 14 residues. V was trimmed by 4 bases and J by 0 bases, leaving 11 bases between them. Germline CDR1 and CDR2: SGDLS and YYNGEE.

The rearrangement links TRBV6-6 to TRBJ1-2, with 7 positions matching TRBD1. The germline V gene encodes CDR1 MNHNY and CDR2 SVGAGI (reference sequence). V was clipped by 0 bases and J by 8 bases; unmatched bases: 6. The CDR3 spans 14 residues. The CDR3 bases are TGTGCCAGCAGTTACTCAGACAGGGTGCCCGGCTACACCTTC. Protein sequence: CASSYSDRVPGYTF.

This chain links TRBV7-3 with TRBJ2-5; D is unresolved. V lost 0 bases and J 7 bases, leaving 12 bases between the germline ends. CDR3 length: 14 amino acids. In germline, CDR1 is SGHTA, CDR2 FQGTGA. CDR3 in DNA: TGTGCCAGCAGCTTAACGATAGGGCCGGCGACCCAGTACTTC. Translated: CASSLTIGPATQYF. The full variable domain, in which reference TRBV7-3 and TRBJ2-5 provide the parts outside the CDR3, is GAGVSQTPSNKVTEKGKYVELRCDPISGHTALYWYRQSLGQGPEFLIYFQGTGAADDSGLPNDRFFAVRPEGSVSTLKIQRTERGDSAVYLCASSLTIGPATQYFGPGTRLLVL.

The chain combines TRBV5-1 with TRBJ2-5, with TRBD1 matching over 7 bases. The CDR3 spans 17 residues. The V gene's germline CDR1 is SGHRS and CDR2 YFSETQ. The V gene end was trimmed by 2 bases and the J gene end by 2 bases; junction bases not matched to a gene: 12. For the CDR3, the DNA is TGCGCCAGCAGCTTAGCACAGGGGTTTGTGTCACAAGAGACCCAGTACTTC. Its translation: CASSLAQGFVSQETQYF.

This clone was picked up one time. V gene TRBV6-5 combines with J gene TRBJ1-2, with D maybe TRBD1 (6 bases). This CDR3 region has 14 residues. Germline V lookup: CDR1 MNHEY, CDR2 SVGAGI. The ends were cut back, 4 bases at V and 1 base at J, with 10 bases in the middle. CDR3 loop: CASSSPDSNYGYTF. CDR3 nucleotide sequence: TGTGCCAGCAGTTCCCCGGACAGTAACTATGGCTACACCTTC.

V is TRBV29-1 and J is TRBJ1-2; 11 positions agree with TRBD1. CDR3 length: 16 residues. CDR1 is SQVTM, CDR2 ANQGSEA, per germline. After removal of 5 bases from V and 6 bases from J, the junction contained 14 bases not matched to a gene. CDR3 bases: TGCAGCGTTCGAATTAATGGTGGACAGGGGGCCCATGGCTACACCTTC. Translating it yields CSVRINGGQGAHGYTF. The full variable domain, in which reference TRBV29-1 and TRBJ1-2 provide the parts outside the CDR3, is SAVISQKPSRDICQRGTSLTIQCQVDSQVTMMFWYRQQPGQSLTLIATANQGSEATYESGFVIDKFPISRPNLTFSTLTVSNMSPEDSSIYLCSVRINGGQGAHGYTFGSGTRLTVV.

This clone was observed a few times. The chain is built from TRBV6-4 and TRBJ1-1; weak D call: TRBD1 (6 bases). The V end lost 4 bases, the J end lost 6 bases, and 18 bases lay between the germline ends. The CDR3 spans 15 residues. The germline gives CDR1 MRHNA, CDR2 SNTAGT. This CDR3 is CASSARSQGSPEAFF. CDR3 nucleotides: TGTGCCAGCAGTGCCAGATCACAGGGTTCTCCTGAAGCTTTCTTT.

The CDR3 protein is CASSLSSVNTEAFF. The CDR3 region has the DNA TGCGCCAGCAGCTTGAGCAGCGTGAACACTGAAGCTTTCTTT. The chain is built from TRBV5-1 and TRBJ1-1; D unresolved. The length of the CDR3 is 14 residues. V shed 1 base and J shed 0 bases, with 7 bases lying between them. Germline CDR1 SGHRS, CDR2 YFSETQ.

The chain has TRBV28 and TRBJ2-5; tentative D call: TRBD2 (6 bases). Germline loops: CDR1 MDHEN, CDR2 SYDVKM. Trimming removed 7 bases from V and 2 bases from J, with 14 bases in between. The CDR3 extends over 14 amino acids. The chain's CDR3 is CASTSTGVQETQYF. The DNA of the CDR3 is TGTGCCAGCACTTCCACGGGGGTTCAAGAGACCCAGTACTTC.

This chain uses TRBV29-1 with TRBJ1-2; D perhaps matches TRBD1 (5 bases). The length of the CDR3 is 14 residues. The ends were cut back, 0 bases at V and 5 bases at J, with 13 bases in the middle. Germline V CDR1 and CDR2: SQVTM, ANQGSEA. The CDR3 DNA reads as TGCAGCGTTGAAGAGGGGAGGGGCAGTTATGGCTACACCTTC. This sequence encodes CSVEEGRGSYGYTF.

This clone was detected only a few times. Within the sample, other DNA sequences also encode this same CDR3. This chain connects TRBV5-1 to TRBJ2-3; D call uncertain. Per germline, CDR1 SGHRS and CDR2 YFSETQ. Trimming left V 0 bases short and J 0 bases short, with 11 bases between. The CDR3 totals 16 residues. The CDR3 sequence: CASSLAVAHSTDTQYF. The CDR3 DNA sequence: TGCGCCAGCAGCTTGGCCGTGGCCCACAGCACAGATACGCAGTATTTT.

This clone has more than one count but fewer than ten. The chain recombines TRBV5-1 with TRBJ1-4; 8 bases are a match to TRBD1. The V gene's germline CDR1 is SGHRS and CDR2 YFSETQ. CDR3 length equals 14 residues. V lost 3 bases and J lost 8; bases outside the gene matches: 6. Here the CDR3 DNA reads TGCGCCAGCAGCTCACAGGGGGTATGGGAAAAACTGTTTTTT. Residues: CASSSQGVWEKLFF.

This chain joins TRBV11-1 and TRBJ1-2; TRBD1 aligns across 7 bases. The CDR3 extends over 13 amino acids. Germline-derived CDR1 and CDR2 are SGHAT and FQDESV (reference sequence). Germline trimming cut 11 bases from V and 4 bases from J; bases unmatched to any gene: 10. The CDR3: CACDIRGSYGYTF. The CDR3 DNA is TGTGCCTGCGATATCAGGGGGAGCTATGGCTACACCTTC.